A selection of T cell receptor beta chains follows, all from one sample in a study of T-cell reconstitution after alpha-beta-depleted transplantation in children. MiXCR, run by TCRdb on the PCR reads, gives a single entry per CDR3 protein. The data contain roughly 500,000 distinct CDR3 sequences, 18% of them singletons. Here the sequenced sample was PBMCs from the stem cell graft donor, taken from the stem cell graft. These receptors all come from a human donor who donated a stem cell graft to a child with acute lymphoblastic leukemia. CDR3s leave out the opening cysteine and the closing phenylalanine or tryptophan. The size field is filled for only some rows; it gives once, few, many or a size class.

V	J	size	CDR3
TRBV7-9	TRBJ2-1	-	ASSSPTSDSYNEQF
TRBV29-1	TRBJ2-7	few	SVGGTEESAYEQY
TRBV20-1	TRBJ2-1	-	SARYSGRPLSGQF
TRBV20-1	TRBJ2-1	-	SAMPGLPTFNEQF
TRBV14	TRBJ2-7	few	ASSQEGGTGIEQY
TRBV7-3	TRBJ2-1	-	ASSLNPTSGRYNEQF
TRBV12-3/TRBV12-4	TRBJ2-3	-	ASSRQIRDMQY
TRBV10-3	TRBJ2-1	-	AISEFGASVSSYNEQF
TRBV4-1	TRBJ1-1	-	ASSRDREGQAF
TRBV20-1	TRBJ1-2	few	SASRTRDPTNYGYT
TRBV20-1	TRBJ2-5	-	GLRGGRAQQETQY
TRBV2	TRBJ2-3	few	ASRSLADITQY
TRBV12-3/TRBV12-4	TRBJ2-1	few	ASRPGLAILDEQF
TRBV20-1	TRBJ1-2	few	SASVGWRGYGYT
TRBV29-1	TRBJ2-7	few	SVASSGDSYEQY
TRBV7-9	TRBJ2-5	few	ASSSAVGQETQY
TRBV20-1	TRBJ1-4	few	SASYRGSEKLF
TRBV2	TRBJ2-1	-	ASSAYVLDEQF
TRBV3-1	TRBJ2-5	few	ASSPSDGHGETQY
TRBV6-5	TRBJ2-7	few	ASNGGSKQY
TRBV6-5	TRBJ1-5	few	ASSYGGSNQPQH
TRBV27	TRBJ2-2	few	ASSSGDRYTGELF
TRBV5-1	TRBJ1-4	few	ASSLFTGGAGNEKLF
TRBV29-1	TRBJ1-2	-	SVAGGEDGYT
TRBV28	TRBJ2-1	-	ASSLFSASDEQF
TRBV24-1	TRBJ2-1	-	ATSDLRGFQQF